The 8 T cell receptor beta chains below all came from one sample that was sequenced in a study of a mutant IDH1 vaccine in newly diagnosed glioma (dated by TCRdb to the early 2020s). What this sample's time point label stands for: week 11, during vaccination. Every vaccine dose consisted of 300 ug of a 20-mer mutant IDH1 peptide in Montanide, administered subcutaneously together with topical imiquimod. These receptors have no identified antigens. Receptors were amplified or captured by the immunoSEQ multiplex PCR assay. Entries here come from immuneACCESS through TCRdb and include only in-frame sequences with V and J called. Some clones fail to appear in such tables; in the studies checked, an unresolved V gene covers under half of the shortfall, and the cause of the remainder is unknown. The sample has about 60,000 clones on record, less than 85% of them singletons. Clones ranked in the top ten supply approximately 3.8% of the sample.

The starting material was PBMCs, obtained from a glioma patient whose treatment included an IDH1 peptide vaccine. The receptors originated from a man aged 30 to 39 with glioma.

This clone has just one count. This chain uses TRBV5-1 with TRBJ1-1; D is unclear. From germline, CDR1 is SGHRS and CDR2 YFSETQ. The CDR3 runs 15 residues. The V end lost 0 bases, the J end lost 0 bases, and 9 bases lay between the germline ends. This chain's CDR3 is CASSLDSIMNTEAFF. In DNA form, the CDR3 reads TGCGCCAGCAGCTTGGACAGTATTATGAACACTGAAGCTTTCTTT.

This rearrangement joins TRBV5-6 to TRBJ1-2, with D possibly TRBD1 on 5 matching bases. The CDR3 is 12 residues long. Germline V gives CDR1 SGHDT, CDR2 YYEEEE. V dropped 7 bases and J dropped 5 bases, with 12 bases sitting between them. CDR3 in DNA: TGTGCCAGCGGATCCGGACAATATGGCTACACCTTC. Translation gives CASGSGQYGYTF.

V is TRBV25-1 and J is TRBJ2-3, with TRBD1 as a possible D gene (6 bases). CDR3 length equals 10 residues. Germline V gene lookup returns CDR1 MGHDK and CDR2 SYGVNS. V was pared by 8 bases and J by 8 bases, with 8 bases between. The CDR3 here is CASGGGTQYF. The CDR3 DNA sequence: TGTGCCAGCGGGGGCGGTACGCAGTATTTT.

The chain uses TRBV9 and TRBJ1-4, with D possibly TRBD1 on 5 matching bases. Germline CDR1 reads SGDLS; CDR2 reads YYNGEE. The ends were cut back, 3 bases at V and 6 bases at J, with 9 bases in the middle. This CDR3 comprises 13 residues. The CDR3 loop is CASSGGWDEKLFF. Written as DNA, the CDR3 is TGTGCCAGCAGCGGGGGGTGGGATGAAAAACTGTTTTTT.

For the CDR3, the DNA is TGTGCCAGCAGTGCCCGGGGGAGCACAGATACGCAGTATTTT. Translation: CASSARGSTDTQYF. J is TRBJ2-3 and V is TRBV28, with a tentative D call TRBD2 (6 bases). V gave up 5 bases and J gave up 0 bases, with 9 bases separating them. Per germline, CDR1 MDHEN and CDR2 SYDVKM. This CDR3 contains 14 residues.

This chain joins TRBV7-8 and TRBJ2-3; TRBD2 agrees at 8 bases. CDR3 length equals 17 residues. Germline V CDR1 and CDR2: SGHVS, FQNEAQ. Germline trimming cut 2 bases from V and 2 bases from J; bases unmatched to any gene: 9. The CDR3 DNA reads TGTGCCAGCAGCTTAAGGCGGGGGGCCCTTGTCACAGATACGCAGTATTTT. Amino acids: CASSLRRGALVTDTQYF.

This clone was found a few times. V and J are TRBV5-1 and TRBJ1-1; no clear D. Germline CDR1 reads SGHRS; CDR2 reads YFSETQ. Trimming left V 1 base short and J 0 bases short, with 7 bases between. This CDR3 is 14 amino acids long. The CDR3 here is CASSLSFMNTEAFF. The CDR3 bases are TGCGCCAGCAGCTTGAGCTTCATGAACACTGAAGCTTTCTTT.

The V call is TRBV6-6, the J call TRBJ2-7; D perhaps matches TRBD2 (6 bases). Trimming cost V 11 bases and J 7 bases, with 21 bases left between them. Germline CDR1 and CDR2: MNHNY and SVGAGI (reference sequence). This CDR3 has 13 amino acids. CDR3 amino acids: CASKRWGDEEQYF. In nucleotides, the CDR3 is TGTGCCTCCAAAAGATGGGGGGATGAGGAGCAGTACTTC.